The 20 T cell receptor beta chains below all came from one sample that was sequenced in a study of blood T cell repertoires in COVID-19. Produced via immunoSEQ multiplex PCR; TCRdb's table is partial and in-frame only. Seen here are roughly 570,000 clones, around nine tenths observed once, and the top ten hold less than 9%. Sequenced sample: peripheral blood. Receptors were obtained from a woman aged 50 to 60 with COVID-19, enrolled during active disease.

This clone was recorded once. The chain employs TRBV30 and TRBJ1-1; TRBD1 matches 8 bases. J was trimmed by 4 bases and V by 2 bases; bases with no gene match: 6. This CDR3 contains 14 residues. Germline V gene sequence: CDR1 GTSNPN, CDR2 SVGIG (reference sequence). The CDR3 nucleotides read TGTGCCTGGAGTAAAACACAGGGGGTCACTGAAGCTTTCTTT. Protein product: CAWSKTQGVTEAFF.

This chain joins TRBV19 and TRBJ2-7; a weak D match, TRBD1 (6 bases). The germline CDR1 and CDR2 sequences are LNHDA and SQIVND (reference sequence). CDR3 length: 14 amino acids. Trimming removed 3 bases at V and 2 bases at J, with 11 bases between. This CDR3 reads CASSIRDTPYEQYF. CDR3 coding DNA: TGTGCCAGTAGTATCCGGGACACGCCCTACGAGCAGTACTTC.

The chain has TRBV7-9 and TRBJ2-1; 11 nucleotides match TRBD2. V shed 4 bases, J shed 0 bases, and the junction held 8 bases outside the gene matches. Germline CDR1 reads SEHNR; CDR2 reads FQNEAQ (reference sequence). The CDR3 runs to 18 residues. The CDR3, as DNA: TGTGCCAGCAGCTCTCTAGCGGGGGGCTCGAGCTCCTACAATGAGCAGTTCTTC. It yields the protein CASSSLAGGSSSYNEQFF.

The count of this clone is one. The chain links TRBV4-2 to TRBJ2-1; TRBD2 matches 10 bases. Germline lookup yields CDR1 LGHNA and CDR2 YNFKEQ. The CDR3 loop spans 14 amino acids. V was clipped by 6 bases and J by 6 bases; unmatched bases: 5. In nucleotides, the CDR3 is TGTGCCAGCAGGAGCGGGGGGGCGATCAATGAGCAGTTCTTC. It translates to CASRSGGAINEQFF.

The rearrangement joins TRBV5-1 to TRBJ2-1; 7 positions match TRBD1. J gave up 9 bases and V 4 bases, and 7 bases lay outside the gene matches. CDR1 is SGHRS and CDR2 is YFSETQ in the germline V gene. CDR3 length: 13 amino acids. CDR3 region: CASSGDREGEQFF. As DNA, the CDR3 is TGCGCCAGCAGCGGTGACAGGGAAGGTGAGCAGTTCTTC.

CDR3 coding DNA: TGTGCCAGCTCCCTCGGCCCGGGCCTACTAGATGAGCAGTTCTTC. Translating gives CASSLGPGLLDEQFF. The genes are TRBV18 and TRBJ2-1, with D possibly TRBD2 on 5 matching bases. Trimming took off 6 bases at V and 8 bases at J, with 20 bases between the two ends. Germline CDR1 and CDR2: KGHSH and LQKENI. This CDR3 region has 15 residues.

About this clone itself: The same CDR3 also results from other DNA sequences found in this sample. The chain is built from TRBV6-5 and TRBJ2-2; D is perhaps TRBD1 (5 bases). CDR1 is MNHEY, CDR2 SVGAGI, per germline. The CDR3 length is 14 residues. The ends were cut back, 4 bases at V and 1 base at J, with 7 bases in the middle. The CDR3 nucleotides read TGTGCCAGCAGTTTTCAGGGGAACACCGGGGAGCTGTTTTTT. Its protein product is CASSFQGNTGELFF.

The V gene is TRBV6-1, the J gene TRBJ1-1; D is uncertain. The CDR3 runs to 13 residues. CDR1 is MNHNS and CDR2 is SASEGT in the germline V gene. Deletions cut 2 bases from V and 1 base from J, with 5 bases between. In DNA form, the CDR3 reads TGTGCCAGCAGTGAACGGTGGAACACTGAAGCTTTCTTT. Translating it yields CASSERWNTEAFF.

The chain recombines TRBV3-1 (or the pseudogene TRBV3-2) with TRBJ2-3; possible D gene TRBD2, 7 bases. CDR3 length: 14 amino acids. The V and J ends lost 3 bases and 5 bases respectively, with 12 bases between them. Germline CDR1 and CDR2: LGHDT and YNNKEL (reference sequence). Here the CDR3 reads CASSHGGRRDTQYF. The CDR3 DNA reads TGTGCCAGCAGCCACGGGGGGCGCAGAGATACGCAGTATTTT.

V usage is TRBV10-1 and J usage is TRBJ1-1; D gene unclear. Deletions cut 3 bases from V and 1 base from J, with 6 bases between. The CDR3 covers 13 residues. The germline V gene has CDR1 WNHNN and CDR2 SYGVQD (reference sequence). The CDR3 DNA follows: TGCGCCAGCAGTGAATGGCCGAACACTGAAGCTTTCTTT. Protein sequence: CASSEWPNTEAFF.

The rearrangement joins TRBV2 to TRBJ2-1; 8 bases are a match to TRBD1. The CDR3 has 13 residues. Germline trimming cut 8 bases from V and 4 bases from J; bases unmatched to any gene: 4. In germline, CDR1 is SNHLY, CDR2 FYNNEI. The CDR3 region is CASFWDRYNEQFF. DNA for the CDR3: TGTGCCAGCTTTTGGGACAGGTACAATGAGCAGTTCTTC. Complete variable domain (other parts from reference TRBV2 and TRBJ2-1): EPEVTQTPSHQVTQMGQEVILRCVPISNHLYFYWYRQILGQKVEFLVSFYNNEISEKSEIFDDQFSVERPDGSNFTLKIRSTKLEDSAMYFCASFWDRYNEQFFGPGTRLTVL.

The chain employs TRBV5-6 and TRBJ1-1, with TRBD1 identical over 7 bases. From germline, CDR1 is SGHDT and CDR2 YYEEEE. This CDR3 has 17 residues. Unmatched junction bases numbered 12, after V lost 4 bases and J lost 0 bases. The CDR3 protein is CASSPKRGLVVNTEAFF. DNA for the CDR3: TGTGCCAGCAGCCCAAAGAGGGGGCTTGTAGTGAACACTGAAGCTTTCTTT.

This clone was detected only a few times. This chain links TRBV7-9 with TRBJ1-1; D not certain. V was clipped by 3 bases and J by 8 bases, with 7 bases between them. Germline assignment: CDR1 SEHNR and CDR2 FQNEAQ (reference sequence). The CDR3 extends over 11 amino acids. CDR3 in DNA: TGTGCCAGCAGCTTCGGAGGGGAAGCTTTCTTT. Its translation is CASSFGGEAFF.

In nucleotides, the CDR3 is TGTGCCAGCAGCCAAGATCGGTTGTCAATCTATGGCTACACCTTC. It is translated as CASSQDRLSIYGYTF. The V gene is TRBV3-1 (or the pseudogene TRBV3-2), the J gene TRBJ1-2; D remains ambiguous. The germline gives CDR1 LGHDT, CDR2 YNNKEL (reference sequence). V lost 0 bases, J lost 4 bases, and 12 bases lay in between. CDR3 size: 15 residues.

This rearrangement joins TRBV3-1 (or the pseudogene TRBV3-2) to TRBJ1-3; the match to TRBD1 covers 8 bases. With 1 base clipped from V and 2 bases from J, the junction kept 1 base outside the gene matches. Germline-derived CDR1 and CDR2 are LGHDT and YNNKEL (reference sequence). CDR3 length equals 15 residues. CDR3 DNA sequence: TGTGCCAGCAGCCAAGGCAGGGGGCCTGGAAACACCATATATTTT. Amino acid sequence: CASSQGRGPGNTIYF.

This clone was observed once. J is TRBJ2-1 and V is TRBV5-1; D remains ambiguous. Germline CDR1 reads SGHRS; CDR2 reads YFSETQ. This CDR3 region has 12 residues. Trimming took off 4 bases at V and 5 bases at J, with 7 bases between the two ends. The CDR3 DNA sequence: TGCGCCAGCAGCACCACAAACAATGAGCAGTTCTTC. Protein sequence: CASSTTNNEQFF.

The chain is built from TRBV4-1 and TRBJ2-7, with 9 positions matching TRBD1. The CDR3 totals 13 residues. J lost 5 bases, V lost 4 bases, and 3 bases had no gene match. Germline CDR1 is MGHRA and CDR2 is YSYEKL. CDR3 nucleotides: TGCGCCAGCAGCCTCCGGGACAGGGACGAGCAGTACTTC. Translation: CASSLRDRDEQYF.

The genes are TRBV29-1 and TRBJ2-1, with 8 nucleotides matching TRBD2. V lost 4 bases, J lost 7 bases, and 12 bases stayed unmatched. Germline V gene data show CDR1 as SQVTM and CDR2 as ANQGSEA. The CDR3 extends over 15 amino acids. In nucleotides, the CDR3 is TGCAGCGTTGCCCGACAGAGCGGGAGCAGGAATGAGCAGTTCTTC. Protein: CSVARQSGSRNEQFF.

The chain links TRBV7-2 to TRBJ2-3; 11 bases are shared with TRBD2. CDR1 and CDR2 (germline): SGHTA, FQGNSA. V was clipped by 4 bases and J by 6 bases; unmatched bases: 15. CDR3 length: 18 amino acids. CDR3 protein: CASSYSPGSGGEFDTQYF. CDR3 DNA sequence: TGTGCCAGCAGCTACAGTCCGGGTAGCGGGGGGGAATTTGATACGCAGTATTTT.

V gene TRBV3-1 (or the pseudogene TRBV3-2) combines with J gene TRBJ2-5; D not resolved. Trimming stripped 2 bases from V and 3 bases from J, with 4 bases between. Per germline, CDR1 LGHDT and CDR2 YNNKEL (reference sequence). The CDR3 is 12 amino acids. CDR3 region: CASSQLKETQYF. The CDR3 coding sequence is TGTGCCAGCAGCCAATTAAAAGAGACCCAGTACTTC.